This TCR beta chain was sequenced for a study of cytomegalovirus exposure and HLA in healthy donors. Primers included in the PCR were 60 Vbeta and 13 Jbeta primers. Repertoires were generated with immunoSEQ multiplex PCR, while TCRdb's copy carries only in-frame clones and drops some. The sample gives about 52,000 clones, 55% to 65% of which show up once; 12% is in the top ten. Study outcomes and limitations: Cytomegalovirus status, reportedly, was diagnosed with high specificity and sensitivity by the classifier. The study flagged some 180 TCR beta chains as cytomegalovirus-associated. As was reported, the HLA-A and HLA-B alleles of most subjects were accurately predicted from TCR beta sequences.

On this clone itself: Its antigen is undetermined.

From germline, CDR1 is LNHDA and CDR2 SQIVND (reference sequence). V was clipped by 8 bases and J by 0 bases, with 11 bases between them. CDR3 length: 14 residues. This TCR was recovered from a human donor in good health. The sequencing input was PBMCs. The V and J genes are TRBV19 and TRBJ1-3; D remains ambiguous. The CDR3 sequence is CASAEGVSGNTIYF. Written as DNA, the CDR3 is TGTGCCAGTGCGGAAGGCGTCTCTGGAAACACCATATATTTT.